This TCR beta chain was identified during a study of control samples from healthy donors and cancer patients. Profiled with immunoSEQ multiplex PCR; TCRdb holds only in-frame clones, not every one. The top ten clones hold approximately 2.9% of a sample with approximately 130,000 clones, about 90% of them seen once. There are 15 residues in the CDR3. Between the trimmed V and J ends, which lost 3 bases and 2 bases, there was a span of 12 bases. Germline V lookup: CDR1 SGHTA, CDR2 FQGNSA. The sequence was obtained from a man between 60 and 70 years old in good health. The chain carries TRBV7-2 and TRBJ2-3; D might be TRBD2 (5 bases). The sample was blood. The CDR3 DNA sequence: TGTGCCAGCAGCTTTGTCGGGGTGTCCACAGATACGCAGTATTTT. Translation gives CASSFVGVSTDTQYF.